Sequencing of this T cell receptor beta chain was carried out in a study of siplizumab effects on memory and regulatory T cells (dated by TCRdb to about 2019). With respect to the entire study: The study examined how the anti-CD2 antibody siplizumab affects alloreactive T-cell subsets in allogeneic mixed lymphocyte reactions built from human PBMCs.

Sorted unstimulated T cells and proliferating T cells recovered from mixed lymphocyte reactions were subjected to TCRbeta CDR3 sequencing. Fresh whole blood from more than 8 HLA-typed healthy donors was used as the source from which PBMCs were isolated. To map where alloreactive clones came from, CD4+ non-regulatory T cells in the unstimulated state were FACS-sorted. Results the study describes overall, beyond this receptor: Because sequences below about 10^-5 frequency were poorly captured, only a minor fraction of alloreactive clones could be mapped to unstimulated subsets. In reactions with siplizumab, an average of about 62% of mappable alloreactive CD4+ clones were Treg-derived, compared with 26.9% in control reactions. Compared with memory T cells, unstimulated naive T cells appeared more diverse, and naive cells seemed to make a substantial contribution to the alloresponse. About 75-96% of proliferating CD4+ or CD8+ clones could not be given a naive or memory phenotype. The cumulative frequency of alloreactive sequences that could be traced back to unstimulated CD4+ memory T cells was significantly reduced by siplizumab. No functional confirmation was obtained for the suppressive function of proliferating Tregs from siplizumab cultures.

For CDR1 and CDR2, the germline V gene (reference sequence) lists SEHNR and FQNEAQ. From cysteine to phenylalanine, the CDR3 is 16 amino acids long. Only CDR3 DNA remains: 48 bases, in frame from the first base. Trimming takes 5 bases off V and 6 bases off J; junction bases not matched to a gene: 12. With regard to this clone: Its antigen is not yet known. The input lacks base qualities; no much larger clone sits a single base away.

The library was produced with the immunoSEQ multiplex PCR assay. Roughly 100,000 TCR templates per sample were assayed on the deep sequencing platform. Genomic DNA extracted from sorted T cells was used for TCRbeta CDR3 sequencing. Per the original workflow: The R programming language was used for clonal analysis of TCRbeta CDR3 data. Comparing unstimulated samples against CFSE-low samples taken after the reaction was how alloreactive CD4+ and CD8+ clones were defined. Alloreactive CD4+ clones were assigned to regulatory or non-regulatory origin by matching sequences to sorted unstimulated Treg and non-Treg repertoires. TCRdb mirrors the immuneACCESS table, restricted to in-frame sequences. Some clones are absent from its copies; in checked studies, under half trace to an unresolved V gene, and the reason for the others is unknown. Clone size and V and J calls were adopted from that table, with D and trimming inferred from the DNA. Within this sample are some 100,000 clones, with less than 95% of them counted one time only. The ten largest clonotypes hold 1% to 1.5% of the sample.

The rearrangement combines TRBV7-9 with TRBJ2-3, with TRBD2 identical over 9 junction bases. The sample was non-Treg CD4+ T cells sorted from blood. Read against the paper, the sample's cell subset or site label means: FACS-sorted unstimulated CD4+ non-regulatory T cells. This receptor was identified in a human donor in good health. The CDR3 region reads CASSPGLAANRDTQYF. The DNA sequence is TGTGCCAGCAGCCCGGGACTAGCCGCGAATCGGGATACGCAGTATTTT.